These 18 T cell receptor beta chains came from one sample sequenced in a study of blood T cell repertoires in COVID-19. Method: immunoSEQ multiplex PCR; TCRdb's copy keeps in-frame clones and lacks some. The repertoire includes roughly 130,000 clones, approximately 80% of them detected once, and over 15% sits in the top ten. The specimen sequenced was peripheral blood. The source is a man aged 45-65 years with acute or convalescent COVID-19.

V usage is TRBV5-1 and J usage is TRBJ1-1, with 8 positions matching TRBD1. CDR1 and CDR2 (germline): SGHRS, YFSETQ. CDR3 size: 14 residues. J was trimmed by 2 bases and V by 3 bases; bases with no gene match: 3. DNA of the CDR3: TGCGCCAGCAGCTCACAGGGGGTAAACACTGAAGCTTTCTTT. It translates to CASSSQGVNTEAFF.

This chain connects TRBV28 to TRBJ2-1; D is unclear. The ends were cut back, 3 bases at V and 7 bases at J, with 13 bases in the middle. Germline assignment: CDR1 MDHEN and CDR2 SYDVKM. CDR3 length equals 14 residues. The CDR3 coding sequence is TGTGCCAGCAGTTTGGCAGGCATGAAGAATGAGCAGTTCTTC. It translates to CASSLAGMKNEQFF.

J is TRBJ2-7 and V is TRBV5-1, with 7 bases identical to TRBD1. CDR1 is SGHRS and CDR2 is YFSETQ in the germline V gene. CDR3 length: 14 amino acids. The trim removed 4 bases at V and 5 bases at J, leaving 9 bases unmatched. The CDR3 region is CASSESRGTNEQYF. CDR3 sequence (DNA): TGCGCCAGCAGCGAATCCAGGGGGACCAACGAGCAGTACTTC.

J is TRBJ1-1 and V is TRBV7-8; weak D call: TRBD1 (5 bases). Germline lookup yields CDR1 SGHVS and CDR2 FQNEAQ. V was pared by 5 bases and J by 3 bases, with 10 bases between. The CDR3 runs to 13 residues. CDR3 sequence: CASSATVDTEAFF. CDR3 DNA sequence: TGTGCCAGCAGCGCGACAGTAGACACTGAAGCTTTCTTT.

This clone was seen many times. The rearrangement uses TRBV11-2 and TRBJ2-2; 7 bases fit TRBD1. Trimming at V came to 3 bases and at J to 3 bases, leaving 13 bases not matched to a gene. The CDR3 contains 18 residues. Germline CDR1 SGHAT, CDR2 FQNNGV. The CDR3 DNA reads TGTGCCAGCAGCTTCTACTCCGGGACAGCTAAATACACCGGGGAGCTGTTTTTT. Amino acids: CASSFYSGTAKYTGELFF.

The V and J genes are TRBV5-6 and TRBJ1-1, with D maybe TRBD1 (6 bases). Trimming left V 2 bases short and J 2 bases short, with 16 bases between. Germline V CDR1 and CDR2: SGHDT, YYEEEE. The CDR3 loop spans 16 amino acids. CDR3 sequence reads: CASSFRPQQGNTEAFF. The CDR3 DNA is TGTGCCAGCAGCTTCAGGCCCCAACAGGGTAACACTGAAGCTTTCTTT.

V is TRBV27 and J is TRBJ1-2; TRBD1 aligns across 8 bases. With 6 bases clipped from V and 0 bases from J, the junction kept 6 bases outside the gene matches. This CDR3 is built from 15 residues. Germline V gene lookup returns CDR1 MNHEY and CDR2 SMNVEV (reference sequence). The CDR3 is CASSPTGATNYGYTF. The CDR3 region has the DNA TGTGCCAGCAGCCCGACAGGGGCGACTAACTATGGCTACACCTTC.

The chain uses TRBV5-1 and TRBJ1-3; TRBD1 aligns across 9 bases. Germline CDR1 reads SGHRS; CDR2 reads YFSETQ. V shed 0 bases, J shed 3 bases, and the junction held 4 bases outside the gene matches. CDR3 length: 16 amino acids. In DNA form, the CDR3 reads TGCGCCAGCAGCTTGGCCGGACAGGGGATTGGAAACACCATATATTTT. It yields the protein CASSLAGQGIGNTIYF. The variable domain in full, with the rest retrieved from reference TRBV5-1 and TRBJ1-3, is KAGVTQTPRYLIKTRGQQVTLSCSPISGHRSVSWYQQTPGQGLQFLFEYFSETQRNKGNFPGRFSGRQFSNSRSEMNVSTLELGDSALYLCASSLAGQGIGNTIYFGEGSWLTVV.

The chain carries TRBV10-3 and TRBJ1-1, with 9 bases fitting TRBD1. The CDR3 consists of 15 residues. V was clipped by 4 bases and J by 7 bases; unmatched bases: 10. From germline, CDR1 is ENHRY and CDR2 SYGVKD. The CDR3 DNA sequence: TGTGCCATCAGTGTAGGGACAGGGTTGGTGGGTGAAGCTTTCTTT. Translated: CAISVGTGLVGEAFF.

The rearrangement uses TRBV2 and TRBJ1-4; 12 positions agree with TRBD1. There are 14 residues in the CDR3. J was trimmed by 8 bases and V by 6 bases; bases with no gene match: 4. Germline V gene lookup returns CDR1 SNHLY and CDR2 FYNNEI. The CDR3 protein is CASRPGTGGEKLFF. Here the CDR3 DNA reads TGTGCCAGCAGACCCGGGACAGGGGGCGAAAAACTGTTTTTT.

The chain is built from TRBV5-1 and TRBJ2-3; 8 positions match TRBD2. In germline, CDR1 is SGHRS, CDR2 YFSETQ. The V gene end was trimmed by 0 bases and the J gene end by 4 bases; junction bases not matched to a gene: 4. The CDR3 has 15 residues. CDR3 amino acids: CASSLGSGVADTQYF. The CDR3 DNA is TGCGCCAGCAGCTTGGGTAGCGGGGTCGCAGATACGCAGTATTTT.

In its sample, this clone was seen many times. V is TRBV5-1 and J is TRBJ2-2, with a tentative D call TRBD2 (5 bases). Germline V gene data show CDR1 as SGHRS and CDR2 as YFSETQ. The CDR3 is 14 residues long. V was pared by 4 bases and J by 3 bases, with 10 bases between. The CDR3 DNA reads as TGCGCCAGCAGCCGGGGATCCGACACCGGGGAGCTGTTTTTT. Encoded protein: CASSRGSDTGELFF. Full variable domain (missing parts from reference TRBV5-1 and TRBJ2-2): KAGVTQTPRYLIKTRGQQVTLSCSPISGHRSVSWYQQTPGQGLQFLFEYFSETQRNKGNFPGRFSGRQFSNSRSEMNVSTLELGDSALYLCASSRGSDTGELFFGEGSRLTVL.

Comments on this clone: Compared with germline, one end of the junction differs, possibly owing to a read error. This chain connects TRBV7-2 to TRBJ1-2; D is ambiguous. The CDR3 has 13 residues. The germline V gene encodes CDR1 SGHTA and CDR2 FQGNSA. The CDR3 DNA sequence: TGTGCCAGCAGCTTAGACAGCTTATATGGCCACACCTTC. Translated: CASSLDSLYGHTF. Full variable domain (rest looked up from reference TRBV7-2 and TRBJ1-2): GAGVSQSPSNKVTEKGKDVELRCDPISGHTALYWYRQSLGQGLEFLIYFQGNSAPDKSGLPSDRFSAERTGGSVSTLTIQRTQQEDSAVYLCASSLDSLYGHTFGSGTRLTVV.

CDR3 in DNA: TGCGCCAGCAGCTTGGCCAGCGGGGGGGCCGCCGGGGAGCTGTTTTTT. Translating it yields CASSLASGGAAGELFF. The chain is built from TRBV5-1 and TRBJ2-2, with 10 positions matching TRBD2. This CDR3 is built from 16 residues. V lost 0 bases and J lost 6; bases outside the gene matches: 5. CDR1 is SGHRS, CDR2 YFSETQ, per germline.

V and J are TRBV6-4 and TRBJ2-3; D is unclear. Germline assignment: CDR1 MRHNA and CDR2 SNTAGT. Between the trimmed V and J ends, which lost 0 bases and 0 bases, there was a span of 13 bases. CDR3 length: 17 amino acids. CDR3 bases: TGTGCCAGCAGTGACTCGAATGGCCCCCTTAGCACAGATACGCAGTATTTT. Amino acid sequence: CASSDSNGPLSTDTQYF.

The V call is TRBV18, the J call TRBJ1-3; 10 bases agree with TRBD1. Germline V gives CDR1 KGHSH, CDR2 LQKENI. The length of the CDR3 is 17 residues. After removal of 2 bases from V and 0 bases from J, the junction contained 4 bases not matched to a gene. The DNA for the CDR3 is TGTGCCAGCTCACCAGAGACAGGGGGCTACTCTGGAAACACCATATATTTT. It encodes CASSPETGGYSGNTIYF. The complete variable domain, with remaining parts taken from reference TRBV18 and TRBJ1-3, reads NAGVMQNPRHLVRRRGQEARLRCSPMKGHSHVYWYRQLPEEGLKFMVYLQKENIIDESGMPKERFSAEFPKEGPSILRIQQVVRGDSAAYFCASSPETGGYSGNTIYFGEGSWLTVV.

The CDR3 sequence: CASRWTGKTEAFF. CDR3 DNA: TGTGCCAGCAGATGGACAGGGAAGACTGAAGCTTTCTTT. V is TRBV12-3 or TRBV12-4 and J is TRBJ1-1; TRBD1 agrees at 8 bases. Losses at the gene ends were 6 bases for V and 5 bases for J; bases not matched to a gene: 5. This CDR3 is 13 amino acids long.

The V call is TRBV30, the J call TRBJ2-1; D possibly corresponds to TRBD1 (6 bases). Deletions cut 7 bases from V and 8 bases from J, with 15 bases between. This CDR3 region has 12 residues. CDR1 GTSNPN and CDR2 SVGIG come from the germline V gene (reference sequence). CDR3 amino acids: CASTQGFYEQFF. CDR3 sequence (DNA): TGTGCCTCAACACAGGGTTTTTATGAGCAGTTCTTC.